These 9 T cell receptor beta chains share one sample of origin, sequenced in a study of PD-1 blockade in classical Hodgkin lymphoma. Regarding time point: cycle 4 day 1 (C4D1), after five to seven weeks of nivolumab. Every patient was affected by relapse after autologous stem cell transplantation, while exposure to brentuximab vedotin was not uniform. Magnetic negative selection purified CD4+ T cells from thawed PBMCs. TCRdb keeps only in-frame clones here, not all; method: immunoSEQ multiplex PCR. Of 34,000 or so clones in the sample, about 93% were seen once. This sample comprised CD4+ T cells from blood, obtained before the fourth cycle of nivolumab. The receptor set was obtained from a human donor with classical Hodgkin lymphoma.

The rearrangement links TRBV27 to TRBJ1-3, with a tentative D call TRBD1 (6 bases). Germline loops: CDR1 MNHEY, CDR2 SMNVEV (reference sequence). V shed 6 bases and J shed 4 bases, with 16 bases lying between them. The CDR3 runs 15 residues. Here the CDR3 DNA reads TGTGCCAGCAGCACTCGGGGGGCGACGGGAAACACCATATATTTT. Amino acids: CASSTRGATGNTIYF.

The chain links TRBV19 to TRBJ1-4; the D is unclear. CDR1 is LNHDA, CDR2 SQIVND, per germline (reference sequence). V lost 0 bases and J 7 bases, leaving 12 bases between the germline ends. This CDR3 comprises 15 residues. The CDR3 DNA reads TGTGCCAGTAGTATAGATAAAGTCGAGCGTGAAAAACTGTTTTTT. Translation: CASSIDKVEREKLFF. The full variable domain, rest sourced from reference TRBV19 and TRBJ1-4, is DGGITQSPKYLFRKEGQNVTLSCEQNLNHDAMYWYRQDPGQGLRLIYYSQIVNDFQKGDIAEGYSVSREKKESFPLTVTSAQKNPTAFYLCASSIDKVEREKLFFGSGTQLSVL.

This sequence joins TRBV5-6 and TRBJ2-5; TRBD2 matches at 7 bases. V shed 4 bases and J 5 bases; nucleotides not matched to a gene: 20. Germline CDR1 is SGHDT and CDR2 is YYEEEE. This CDR3 contains 18 residues. CDR3 in DNA: TGTGCCAGCAGCGGTGGGGGGGAAGAACCGAAGAGGTGGGAGACCCAGTACTTC. Its translation: CASSGGGEEPKRWETQYF.

The chain combines TRBV6-5 with TRBJ1-2, with TRBD1 identical over 8 bases. This CDR3 comprises 16 residues. V was clipped by 4 bases and J by 1 base; unmatched bases: 8. Germline CDR1 and CDR2: MNHEY and SVGAGI. The CDR3 loop is CASSSGTGAFNYGYTF. CDR3 nucleotides: TGTGCCAGCAGTTCCGGGACAGGAGCTTTTAACTATGGCTACACCTTC.

The V and J genes are TRBV7-6 and TRBJ2-5, with 7 bases lining up with TRBD1. The J call may be mistaken, given a closer DNA end match to TRBJ2-7. The germline CDR1 and CDR2 sequences are SGHVS and FNYEAQ. The CDR3 has 14 amino acids. CDR3 sequence (DNA): TGTGCCAGCAGCGTATACAGGGGAAACCACGAGCAGTACTTC. This translates into CASSVYRGNHEQYF.

The chain joins TRBV30 to TRBJ2-7, with 7 bases matching TRBD2. The CDR3 spans 13 residues. CDR1 and CDR2 (germline): GTSNPN, SVGIG (reference sequence). Losses at the gene ends were 3 bases for V and 3 bases for J; bases not matched to a gene: 5. CDR3 loop: CAWSPGTNYEQYF. CDR3 DNA sequence: TGTGCCTGGAGCCCCGGGACTAACTACGAGCAGTACTTC.

This clone was recorded once. This chain links TRBV6-6 with TRBJ2-2; D unresolved. V lost 2 bases to trimming and J lost 6 bases, with 13 bases between them. The CDR3 extends over 15 amino acids. From germline, CDR1 is MNHNY and CDR2 SVGAGI (reference sequence). The CDR3 DNA follows: TGTGCCAGCAGTTACCCAGTCGAGTCGTCCGGGGAGCTGTTTTTT. Its translation is CASSYPVESSGELFF.

V gene TRBV5-1 combines with J gene TRBJ2-3; the D gene is possibly TRBD2 (5 bases). CDR3 size: 15 residues. V lost 5 bases and J 4 bases, leaving 17 bases between the germline ends. CDR1 is SGHRS and CDR2 is YFSETQ in the germline V gene. The CDR3, as DNA: TGCGCCAGCAGGGCCCTATTGGGGAGAGCAGATACGCAGTATTTT. Protein sequence: CASRALLGRADTQYF.

V gene TRBV30 combines with J gene TRBJ2-1, with 10 bases aligning to TRBD2. Trimming at V came to 0 bases and at J to 10 bases, leaving 3 bases not matched to a gene. The CDR3 totals 13 residues. Germline lookup yields CDR1 GTSNPN and CDR2 SVGIG (reference sequence). The chain's CDR3 is CAWSVGLATEQFF. The CDR3 DNA follows: TGTGCCTGGAGTGTGGGACTAGCGACCGAGCAGTTCTTC.